Following are 23 T cell receptor beta chains from one sample sequenced in a study of cytomegalovirus exposure and HLA in healthy donors. This table comes from immunoSEQ multiplex PCR, and its TCRdb copy is limited to in-frame clones, with some not included. The repertoire holds about 180,000 clones, with about 89% as singletons. The material sequenced was PBMCs. Receptors were obtained from a man younger than 35 in good health and CMV-seropositive.

CDR3 region: CSVEGTGAYEQYF. CDR3 sequence (DNA): TGCAGCGTTGAGGGGACAGGGGCCTACGAGCAGTACTTC. The genes are TRBV29-1 and TRBJ2-7, with 10 bases matching TRBD1. The junction had 1 base not matched to a gene; V was cut back by 3 bases and J by 2 bases. Germline CDR1 SQVTM, CDR2 ANQGSEA. The CDR3 is made up of 13 amino acids.

The chain couples TRBV11-2 to TRBJ2-1; D might be TRBD1 (5 bases). This CDR3 has 16 residues. Trimming pared 4 bases from V and 12 bases from J, leaving 25 bases between. The V gene's germline CDR1 is SGHAT and CDR2 FQNNGV. For the CDR3, the DNA is TGTGCCAGCAGCTCCAGTCCCCGTAGGGGCGATGCTGGGCAGTTCTTC. Translated: CASSSSPRRGDAGQFF. Together with reference TRBV11-2 and TRBJ2-1, the CDR3 gives the full variable domain: EAGVAQSPRYKIIEKRQSVAFWCNPISGHATLYWYQQILGQGPKLLIQFQNNGVVDDSQLPKDRFSAERLKGVDSTLKIQPAKLEDSAVYLCASSSSPRRGDAGQFFGPGTRLTVL.

The chain carries TRBV5-6 and TRBJ2-7; D perhaps matches TRBD2 (6 bases). CDR3 size: 17 residues. Germline V lookup: CDR1 SGHDT, CDR2 YYEEEE. V lost 3 bases to trimming and J lost 2 bases, with 21 bases between them. CDR3 DNA sequence: TGTGCCAGCAGCTCCGATCGGTCGTCATGGGGGGCCTACGAGCAGTACTTC. Amino acids: CASSSDRSSWGAYEQYF.

The rearrangement links TRBV7-9 to TRBJ2-6, with D maybe TRBD1 (5 bases). Germline CDR1 reads SEHNR; CDR2 reads FQNEAQ (reference sequence). V lost 4 bases and J lost 1, with 8 bases in between. There are 15 residues in the CDR3. In DNA, the CDR3 is TGTGCCAGCAGCTCGTCAGGGTCTGGGGCCAACGTCCTGACTTTC. Amino acids: CASSSSGSGANVLTF.

J is TRBJ1-3 and V is TRBV30; a possible D gene is TRBD1 (6 bases). This CDR3 has 13 residues. V was cut by 5 bases and J by 6 bases, with 14 bases left in between. Germline V gene sequence: CDR1 GTSNPN, CDR2 SVGIG (reference sequence). The CDR3, as DNA: TGTGCCTGGTACCGGCGGACAGAAAACACCATATATTTT. Translation: CAWYRRTENTIYF.

The CDR3 DNA reads TGTGCCAGCGGTACTTCGTGGTATGGCTACACCTTC. The encoded protein is CASGTSWYGYTF. This chain links TRBV27 with TRBJ1-2; no reliable D call. Per the germline V gene, CDR1 is MNHEY and CDR2 is SMNVEV (reference sequence). The CDR3 length is 12 residues. The V and J ends lost 8 bases and 5 bases respectively, with 12 bases between them.

There are a few counts of this clone. The genes are TRBV7-9 and TRBJ2-7; 11 nucleotides agree with TRBD1. V was pared by 5 bases and J by 5 bases, with 8 bases of the junction left unmatched. This CDR3 is built from 15 residues. The germline gives CDR1 SEHNR, CDR2 FQNEAQ (reference sequence). This chain's CDR3 is CASSPGTGGTDEQYF. CDR3 coding DNA: TGTGCCAGCAGCCCCGGGACAGGGGGAACGGACGAGCAGTACTTC.

The CDR3 here is CASSPRPATNEKLFF. The CDR3 DNA is TGTGCCAGCAGTCCTAGACCGGCAACTAATGAAAAACTGTTTTTT. The chain uses TRBV25-1 and TRBJ1-4; no definite D call. CDR3 length: 15 amino acids. Germline V gene sequence: CDR1 MGHDK, CDR2 SYGVNS. V shed 5 bases and J shed 0 bases, with 10 bases lying between them.

This clone was seen a single time. The chain links TRBV5-1 to TRBJ1-1, with D maybe TRBD1 (5 bases). Between the trimmed V and J ends, which lost 2 bases and 8 bases, there was a span of 7 bases. Per the germline V gene, CDR1 is SGHRS and CDR2 is YFSETQ. The CDR3 runs to 11 residues. The CDR3 region is CASSFDSEAFF. The CDR3 bases are TGCGCCAGCAGCTTTGACAGCGAAGCTTTCTTT.

The CDR3 region is CAISESPLGGQYF. CDR3 nucleotide sequence: TGTGCCATCAGTGAGTCTCCCCTGGGAGGGCAGTACTTC. The chain links TRBV10-3 to TRBJ2-7; tentatively, D is TRBD2 (6 bases). With 0 bases removed from V and 9 bases from J, the gap between germline ends came to 12 bases. The CDR3 spans 13 residues. Per germline, CDR1 ENHRY and CDR2 SYGVKD.

This rearrangement joins TRBV10-3 to TRBJ2-7, with 11 nucleotides matching TRBD1. J lost 9 bases, V lost 10 bases, and 8 bases had no gene match. CDR1 and CDR2 from the germline V gene are ENHRY and SYGVKD. CDR3 length: 12 residues. CDR3 in DNA: TGTGCCACCGAAGGACAGGGGGCTGGGCAGTACTTC. Protein product: CATEGQGAGQYF.

This chain uses TRBV9 with TRBJ1-6; D is uncertain. The germline V gene has CDR1 SGDLS and CDR2 YYNGEE. This CDR3 is built from 10 residues. The V end lost 9 bases, the J end lost 9 bases, and 7 bases lay between the germline ends. The chain's CDR3 is CANCPSPLHF. CDR3 coding DNA: TGTGCCAACTGCCCTTCACCCCTCCACTTT.

The chain is built from TRBV18 and TRBJ2-7, with D perhaps TRBD2 (5 bases). V lost 3 bases to trimming and J lost 2 bases, with 14 bases between them. CDR3 length: 15 residues. Germline-derived CDR1 and CDR2 are KGHSH and LQKENI. The CDR3 nucleotides read TGTGCCAGCTCACCGAGCCGGACTCTACCCTACGAGCAGTACTTC. Its translation: CASSPSRTLPYEQYF.

This rearrangement joins TRBV5-1 to TRBJ1-1; 9 bases map to TRBD1. The CDR3 sequence is 15 residues long. Looked up from germline, CDR1 is SGHRS and CDR2 is YFSETQ. V gave up 4 bases and J gave up 5 bases; unmatched junction bases: 9. Here the CDR3 DNA reads TGCGCCAGCAGCAGGGGACAGGGAGGTTTGACTGAAGCTTTCTTT. It codes for CASSRGQGGLTEAFF.

This clone was found once. V is TRBV4-2 and J is TRBJ1-3; TRBD1 is a possible D gene (6 bases). The CDR3 spans 19 residues. CDR1 and CDR2 (germline): LGHNA, YNFKEQ. V was clipped by 2 bases and J by 1 base, with 21 bases between them. CDR3 amino acids: CASSQPVTGGRGSGNTIYF. The CDR3 DNA reads TGTGCCAGCAGCCAACCTGTAACCGGGGGGCGCGGATCTGGAAACACCATATATTTT.

The rearrangement uses TRBV28 and TRBJ2-1, with 7 bases lining up with TRBD2. From germline, CDR1 is MDHEN and CDR2 SYDVKM. The CDR3 loop spans 14 amino acids. V gave up 2 bases and J gave up 7 bases; unmatched junction bases: 5. CDR3 protein: CASSLAGVGNEQFF. The CDR3 coding sequence is TGTGCCAGCAGTTTAGCGGGAGTAGGAAATGAGCAGTTCTTC.

This chain uses TRBV5-6 with TRBJ1-3; 9 bases match TRBD1. The germline V gene has CDR1 SGHDT and CDR2 YYEEEE. This CDR3 comprises 14 residues. Losses at the gene ends were 3 bases for V and 7 bases for J; bases not matched to a gene: 5. The CDR3 spells CASSYGTGSNTIYF. DNA for the CDR3: TGTGCCAGCAGCTACGGGACAGGGAGTAACACCATATATTTT.

The V gene is TRBV29-1, the J gene TRBJ2-1, with D perhaps matching TRBD2 (5 bases). CDR3 size: 14 residues. The V end lost 7 bases, the J end lost 3 bases, and 16 bases lay between the germline ends. Germline lookup yields CDR1 SQVTM and CDR2 ANQGSEA. The CDR3 protein is CSAPDLGGYNEQFF. CDR3 nucleotide sequence: TGCAGCGCCCCCGACCTTGGAGGCTACAATGAGCAGTTCTTC.

This chain uses TRBV10-3 with TRBJ1-3; D ambiguous. CDR1 and CDR2 (germline): ENHRY, SYGVKD. CDR3 length: 15 amino acids. Trimming removed 3 bases at V and 0 bases at J, with 9 bases between. For the CDR3, the DNA is TGTGCCATCAGTGATCCCGCTAACTCTGGAAACACCATATATTTT. Protein sequence: CAISDPANSGNTIYF.

CDR3 in amino acids: CASSQPATNNYEQYF. In DNA, the CDR3 is TGCGCCAGCAGCCAACCAGCTACTAATAACTACGAGCAGTACTTC. J is TRBJ2-7 and V is TRBV4-1; D remains ambiguous. V dropped 2 bases and J dropped 3 bases, with 14 bases sitting between them. Per the germline V gene, CDR1 is MGHRA and CDR2 is YSYEKL. This CDR3 region has 15 residues.

The chain recombines TRBV7-6 with TRBJ2-2; TRBD1 aligns across 7 bases. Germline lookup yields CDR1 SGHVS and CDR2 FNYEAQ. Trimming took 1 base from V and 7 from J; bases not matched to a gene: 6. The CDR3 spans 15 residues. CDR3 protein: CASSLGGGKGGELFF. CDR3 in DNA: TGTGCCAGCAGCTTAGGAGGGGGCAAAGGCGGGGAGCTGTTTTTT.

The chain employs TRBV2 and TRBJ2-7; D is perhaps TRBD2 (5 bases). V was trimmed by 6 bases and J by 4 bases, leaving 22 bases between them. Germline-derived CDR1 and CDR2 are SNHLY and FYNNEI. This CDR3 is 16 amino acids long. DNA of the CDR3: TGTGCCAGCAGAGCCGGGGTCGCCAGTGGAGTGTACGAGCAGTACTTC. Protein sequence: CASRAGVASGVYEQYF.

A few counts support this clone. The genes are TRBV25-1 and TRBJ2-2, with D perhaps matching TRBD2 (5 bases). The V end was cut by 7 bases, the J end by 5 bases, with 8 bases between. This CDR3 is 12 amino acids long. Looked up from germline, CDR1 is MGHDK and CDR2 is SYGVNS. CDR3 nucleotides: TGTGCCAGCACTCGAGGGACCGGGGAGCTGTTTTTT. It encodes CASTRGTGELFF.